The rows below give T cell receptor beta chains drawn from one sample of a study of cytomegalovirus exposure and HLA in healthy donors. The assay was immunoSEQ multiplex PCR, and TCRdb's table has in-frame clones only and misses some. The sample holds 200,000 to 250,000 clones, approximately 81% seen once. What was sequenced was PBMCs. Receptor source: a human donor in good health. Each CDR3 is given with its conserved first and last residue. Fields, in order: V gene, J gene, D gene, CDR3 protein. D genes are given only for firm matches.

V: TRBV30; J: TRBJ1-1; D: TRBD1; CDR3: CAWRSTGAAEAFF
V: TRBV7-2; J: TRBJ2-2; D: TRBD2; CDR3: CASSPRLADYTGELFF
V: TRBV18; J: TRBJ2-7; D: .; CDR3: CASSPLVSGSYEQYF
V: TRBV7-8; J: TRBJ2-2; D: TRBD2; CDR3: CASRPGQYLLAGGGTGELFF
V: TRBV28; J: TRBJ2-5; D: .; CDR3: CASSPRGSEPEETQYF
V: TRBV5-1; J: TRBJ2-1; D: .; CDR3: CASSLGGSGTYNEQFF
V: TRBV19; J: TRBJ1-5; D: TRBD1; CDR3: CASRREVGTGRNQPQHF
V: TRBV2; J: TRBJ2-1; D: TRBD2; CDR3: CASSEREDEQFF
V: TRBV7-2; J: TRBJ2-1; D: .; CDR3: CASSLGGQEQHPNYNEQFF
V: TRBV10-3; J: TRBJ2-7; D: .; CDR3: CAISGSGAGEQYF
V: TRBV6-6; J: TRBJ1-5; D: .; CDR3: CASSPRENQPQHF
V: TRBV6-4; J: TRBJ2-7; D: .; CDR3: CASSRARQGPRRGPYEQYF
V: TRBV6-5; J: TRBJ2-1; D: .; CDR3: CASSYTPKNEQFF
V: TRBV18; J: TRBJ2-2; D: .; CDR3: CASSPLWGRANTGELFF
V: TRBV28; J: TRBJ1-1; D: .; CDR3: CASSLPSGLTFF
V: TRBV11-2; J: TRBJ2-7; D: .; CDR3: CASSLGMEGAYYEQYF